This T cell receptor beta chain appears in the sequencing data of a study of T cells in Graves' hyperthyroidism and ophthalmopathy. Researchers took RNA transcripts and amplified the TCR beta CDR3 regions from them. The primer set for the first-round RT-PCR of the TCR CDR3 was HTBI. From the multiplex PCR reads, TCRdb called clonotypes with MiXCR, one entry per CDR3 protein. The sample holds about half a million distinct CDR3 sequences, approximately 24% seen once. The sample was blood. The TCR comes from a woman younger than 45 with Graves' ophthalmopathy.

The CDR3: CASSPKGKGHSNQPQHF. The CDR3, as DNA: TGTGCCAGCAGCCCAAAGGGGAAGGGTCATAGCAATCAGCCCCAGCATTTT. V gene TRBV4-2 combines with J gene TRBJ1-5; possible D gene TRBD1, 5 bases. This CDR3 has 17 amino acids. Between the trimmed V and J ends, which lost 4 bases and 0 bases, there was a span of 16 bases. Looked up from germline, CDR1 is LGHNA and CDR2 is YNFKEQ.